The clone carrying this T cell receptor beta chain was counted a single time. The antigen is unknown. Profiled with immunoSEQ multiplex PCR; TCRdb holds only in-frame clones, not every one. The data hold 80,000 to 90,000 clones, with approximately 90% observed a single time. V lost 1 base and J 2 bases, leaving 5 bases between the germline ends. CDR1 and CDR2 (germline): SGHRS, YFSETQ. The CDR3 is 13 residues long. This entry belongs to a study of T cell responses to AZD1222 COVID-19 vaccine. Both about-4-week and about-12-week second-dose recipients were combined. Study observations and caveats: No repertoire was sampled before or during the peak T cell response, only after it.

This receptor was identified in an adult who received the AZD1222 COVID-19 vaccine. The sequences come from peripheral blood, collected 28 days after the second AZD1222 dose. The V call is TRBV5-1, the J call TRBJ2-3; no clear D. The CDR3 loop reads CASSLTVTDTQYF. CDR3 coding DNA: TGCGCCAGCAGCTTGACGGTCACAGATACGCAGTATTTT.